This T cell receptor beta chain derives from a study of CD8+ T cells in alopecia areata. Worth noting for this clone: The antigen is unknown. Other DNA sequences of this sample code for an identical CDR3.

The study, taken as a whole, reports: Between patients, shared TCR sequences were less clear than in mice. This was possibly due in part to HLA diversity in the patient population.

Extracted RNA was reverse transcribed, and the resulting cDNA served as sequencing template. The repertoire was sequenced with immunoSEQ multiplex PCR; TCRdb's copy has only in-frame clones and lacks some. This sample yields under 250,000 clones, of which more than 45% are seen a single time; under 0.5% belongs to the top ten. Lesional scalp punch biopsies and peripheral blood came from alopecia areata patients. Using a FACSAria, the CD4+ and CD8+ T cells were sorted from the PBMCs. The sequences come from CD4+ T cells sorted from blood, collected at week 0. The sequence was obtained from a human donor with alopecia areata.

The CDR3, as DNA: TGCGCCAGCAGCCGGGGACAGGGTGGAACAGATACGCAGTATTTT. This sequence encodes CASSRGQGGTDTQYF. The chain couples TRBV5-1 to TRBJ2-3, with 9 bases identical to TRBD1. Trimming removed 4 bases from V and 3 bases from J; junction bases left unmatched: 6. The CDR3 length is 15 residues. Germline V gives CDR1 SGHRS, CDR2 YFSETQ.